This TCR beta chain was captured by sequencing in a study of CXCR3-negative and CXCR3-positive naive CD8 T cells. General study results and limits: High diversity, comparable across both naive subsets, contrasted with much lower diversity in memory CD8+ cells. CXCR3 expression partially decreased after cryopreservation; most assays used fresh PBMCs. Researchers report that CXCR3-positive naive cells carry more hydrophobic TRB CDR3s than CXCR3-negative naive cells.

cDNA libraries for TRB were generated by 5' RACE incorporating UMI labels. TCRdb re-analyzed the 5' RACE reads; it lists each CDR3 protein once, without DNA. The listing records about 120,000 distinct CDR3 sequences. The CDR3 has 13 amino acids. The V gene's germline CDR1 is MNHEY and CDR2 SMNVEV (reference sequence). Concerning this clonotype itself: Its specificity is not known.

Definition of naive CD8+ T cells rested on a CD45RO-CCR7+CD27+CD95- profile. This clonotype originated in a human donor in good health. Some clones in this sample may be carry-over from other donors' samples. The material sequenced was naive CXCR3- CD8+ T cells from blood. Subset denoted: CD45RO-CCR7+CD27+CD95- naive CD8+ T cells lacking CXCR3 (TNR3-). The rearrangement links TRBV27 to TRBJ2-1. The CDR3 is CASSLFYNNEQFF.